These 23 T cell receptor beta chains share one sample of origin, sequenced in a study of T-cell reconstitution after alpha-beta-depleted transplantation in children (dated by TCRdb to about 2016). Libraries were built with PCR. The instrument given in TCRdb is Illumina HiSeq 2500. To normalize quantification of the TCRbeta repertoire, the TCR libraries were built with molecular barcoding that relied on unique molecular identifiers. The raw public reads went through TCRdb reprocessing: fastp at Q25, MiXCR clone calling, in-frame beta chains kept. Each record represents a unique CDR3 protein, reported with the most common genes and DNA among its rows. The sample table shows approximately 520,000 distinct CDR3 sequences, and approximately 29% are seen once. Of the sample, approximately 2.3% falls within the top ten clones. Sequences were derived from PBMCs from the stem cell graft donor, sampled from the stem cell graft. All receptors derive from a human donor who donated a stem cell graft to a child with aplastic anemia.

The chain combines TRBV28 with TRBJ1-5; possibly TRBD1 for D (5 bases). CDR3 length equals 13 residues. Trimming took off 5 bases at V and 1 base at J, with 6 bases between the two ends. Germline loops: CDR1 MDHEN, CDR2 SYDVKM. The CDR3 DNA reads as TGTGCCAGCAGTCGACAGAGCAATCAGCCCCAGCATTTT. It specifies CASSRQSNQPQHF. Using reference TRBV28 and TRBJ1-5 for the parts outside the CDR3, the full variable domain is DVKVTQSSRYLVKRTGEKVFLECVQDMDHENMFWYRQDPGLGLRLIYFSYDVKMKEKGDIPEGYSVSREKKERFSLILESASTNQTSMYLCASSRQSNQPQHFGDGTRLSIL.

The CDR3 loop reads CSAGGGGNYGYTF. Here the CDR3 DNA reads TGCAGCGCCGGGGGGGGTGGTAACTATGGCTACACCTTC. The V and J genes are TRBV29-1 and TRBJ1-2; tentatively, D is TRBD1 (5 bases). V lost 7 bases to trimming and J lost 1 base, with 13 bases between them. The CDR3 runs 13 residues. Germline CDR1 reads SQVTM; CDR2 reads ANQGSEA.

The rearrangement links TRBV15 to TRBJ2-5; perhaps TRBD2 as D (6 bases). Germline CDR1 is LNHNV and CDR2 is YYDKDF (reference sequence). The V end lost 0 bases, the J end lost 5 bases, and 10 bases lay between the germline ends. The CDR3 spans 14 residues. CDR3 region: CATSRDRGLETQYF. The CDR3 nucleotides are TGTGCCACCAGCAGAGATCGGGGACTGGAGACCCAGTACTTC. Combining the CDR3 with reference TRBV15 and TRBJ2-5 gives the whole variable domain DAMVIQNPRYQVTQFGKPVTLSCSQTLNHNVMYWYQQKSSQAPKLLFHYYDKDFNNEADTPDNFQSRRPNTSFCFLDIRSPGLGDTAMYLCATSRDRGLETQYFGPGTRLLVL.

This chain uses TRBV29-1 with TRBJ1-3; D ambiguous. V was clipped by 5 bases and J by 3 bases, with 14 bases between them. Germline CDR1 SQVTM, CDR2 ANQGSEA. This CDR3 spans 14 amino acids. The CDR3 coding sequence is TGCAGCGTTACGGAGCCAAACCATGGAAACACCATATATTTT. Translating it yields CSVTEPNHGNTIYF.

V usage is TRBV6-5 and J usage is TRBJ2-1; 11 nucleotides agree with TRBD2. Germline V gene sequence: CDR1 MNHEY, CDR2 SVGAGI. CDR3 size: 16 residues. The trim removed 4 bases at V and 4 bases at J, leaving 6 bases unmatched. The CDR3: CASSWEGTSGYNEQFF. The CDR3 nucleotides are TGTGCCAGCAGTTGGGAAGGGACTAGCGGTTACAATGAGCAGTTCTTC.

In its sample, this clonotype was seen a few times. This sequence joins TRBV27 and TRBJ1-2; TRBD1 is a possible D gene (6 bases). The CDR3 consists of 14 residues. Trimming pared 5 bases from V and 4 bases from J, leaving 14 bases between. Germline CDR1 MNHEY, CDR2 SMNVEV (reference sequence). As DNA, the CDR3 is TGTGCCAGCAGTCCTCTCGACAGGTCCTATGGCTACACCTTC. It encodes CASSPLDRSYGYTF.

The genes are TRBV6-5 and TRBJ1-2; D may be TRBD1 (6 bases). CDR1 and CDR2 from the germline V gene are MNHEY and SVGAGI. The CDR3 has 15 residues. V lost 0 bases and J 8 bases, leaving 16 bases between the germline ends. Written as DNA, the CDR3 is TGTGCCAGCAGTTACTCGGGCAGGGGAGGATACGGCTACACCTTC. Translated: CASSYSGRGGYGYTF.

A few counts support this clonotype. The chain is built from TRBV5-4 and TRBJ2-7; maybe TRBD2 (6 bases). This CDR3 spans 14 amino acids. The V gene lost 5 bases and the J gene lost 2 bases, with 14 bases spanning the gap. Germline V lookup: CDR1 SGHNT, CDR2 YYREEE (reference sequence). CDR3 in amino acids: CASSWDGGTYEQYV. The CDR3, as DNA: TGTGCCAGCAGTTGGGATGGCGGGACCTACGAGCAGTACGTC.

The CDR3 DNA is TGTGCAGACCGGGCAGTGCATCTTAGCACAGATACGCAGTATTTT. It yields the protein CADRAVHLSTDTQYF. The chain is built from TRBV7-8 and TRBJ2-3; the D is unclear. The germline gives CDR1 SGHVS, CDR2 FQNEAQ. This CDR3 contains 15 residues.

This clonotype was recorded a few times. This rearrangement joins TRBV20-1 to TRBJ2-5, with 10 bases identical to TRBD2. V was clipped by 6 bases and J by 6 bases; unmatched bases: 19. The CDR3 loop spans 17 amino acids. Germline CDR1 reads DFQATT; CDR2 reads SNEGSKA (reference sequence). The CDR3 sequence is CSATQVASGSLGKTQYF. In DNA, the CDR3 is TGCAGTGCCACGCAGGTGGCTAGCGGGAGTCTCGGAAAGACCCAGTACTTC.

J is TRBJ2-7 and V is TRBV4-3, with 7 bases identical to TRBD1. Unmatched junction bases numbered 9, after V lost 3 bases and J lost 4 bases. This CDR3 is 15 amino acids long. Germline CDR1 is LGHNA and CDR2 is YSLEER. Here the CDR3 reads CASSQMKTGRYEQYF. The CDR3 region has the DNA TGCGCCAGCAGCCAGATGAAGACAGGGCGGTACGAGCAGTACTTC.

A note on this clonotype: The junction departs from germline at one end; a sequencing error may be responsible. This chain uses TRBV5-1 with TRBJ2-6; D could derive from TRBD1 or TRBD2 (5 bases each). Per the germline V gene, CDR1 is SGHRS and CDR2 is YFSETQ. This CDR3 spans 16 amino acids. The CDR3 loop reads CASSLGGTSGANVLAF. The CDR3 bases are TGCGCCAGCAGCTTGGGGGGGACCTCTGGGGCCAACGTCCTGGCTTTC.

This clonotype was recorded a few times. CDR3 residues: CSVKGKVFEGYTF. CDR3 DNA sequence: TGCAGCGTTAAGGGGAAAGTATTCGAGGGCTACACCTTC. The genes are TRBV29-1 and TRBJ1-2; maybe TRBD1 (5 bases). This CDR3 contains 13 residues. Looked up from germline, CDR1 is SQVTM and CDR2 is ANQGSEA. Trimming cost V 5 bases and J 8 bases, with 18 bases left between them.

This clonotype was found once. The J gene is TRBJ1-1, the V gene TRBV24-1, with D unclear. V was clipped by 4 bases and J by 5 bases, with 10 bases between them. Germline CDR1 and CDR2: KGHDR and SFDVKD. The CDR3 loop spans 13 amino acids. CDR3 region: CATSDSTWTEAFF. Written as DNA, the CDR3 is TGTGCCACCAGTGACTCAACCTGGACTGAAGCTTTCTTT.

The chain joins TRBV12-3 or TRBV12-4 to TRBJ1-5, with D maybe TRBD1 (5 bases). CDR3 size: 18 residues. Between the trimmed V and J ends, which lost 4 bases and 1 base, there was a span of 20 bases. CDR3 DNA: TGTGCCAGCAGTTCGGCGGTTGGGTCGGAGGGGAGCAATCAGCCCCAGCATTTT. Translated, it gives CASSSAVGSEGSNQPQHF.

The chain carries TRBV6-1 and TRBJ2-1; D gene ambiguous. Trimming took 6 bases from V and 12 from J, leaving 27 bases between them. CDR1 and CDR2 from the germline V gene are MNHNS and SASEGT. CDR3 length equals 16 residues. The chain's CDR3 is CASRNSAQAPISGQFF. In nucleotides, the CDR3 is TGTGCCAGCAGGAACAGCGCCCAAGCCCCCATTTCTGGGCAGTTCTTC.

The chain employs TRBV5-1 and TRBJ2-5, with TRBD1 matching 9 bases. This CDR3 comprises 16 residues. Germline loops: CDR1 SGHRS, CDR2 YFSETQ. The junction had 7 bases not matched to a gene; V was cut back by 2 bases and J by 2 bases. The CDR3 nucleotides read TGCGCCAGCAGCTTTACCTCCGGGACAGGGCAAGAGACCCAGTACTTC. Protein sequence: CASSFTSGTGQETQYF.

The V gene is TRBV4-1, the J gene TRBJ2-2; D uncertain. Germline CDR1 reads MGHRA; CDR2 reads YSYEKL. Trimming pared 5 bases from V and 8 bases from J, leaving 9 bases between. The CDR3 runs to 12 residues. The CDR3 reads CASSSLLGELFF. In DNA form, the CDR3 reads TGCGCCAGCAGCTCTCTCTTGGGGGAGCTGTTTTTT.

This clonotype occurred a few times. The chain carries TRBV6-1 and TRBJ2-1; D is tentatively TRBD1 or TRBD2 (5 bases each). Trimming stripped 4 bases from V and 0 bases from J, with 16 bases between. Germline-derived CDR1 and CDR2 are MNHNS and SASEGT. This CDR3 is built from 17 residues. The CDR3 protein is CASSATGPSSSYNEQFF. For the CDR3, the DNA is TGTGCCAGCAGTGCAACGGGACCCTCCAGCTCCTACAATGAGCAGTTCTTC.

This chain connects TRBV12-3 or TRBV12-4 to TRBJ2-1; D not certain. The V gene lost 1 base and the J gene lost 7 bases, with 8 bases spanning the gap. The CDR3 has 13 amino acids. The CDR3 loop is CASSLGNWNEQFF. The CDR3 DNA sequence: TGTGCCAGCAGTTTAGGGAATTGGAATGAGCAGTTCTTC.

This clonotype came up a few times. V gene TRBV25-1 combines with J gene TRBJ1-2; D ambiguous. Germline V gives CDR1 MGHDK, CDR2 SYGVNS. CDR3 size: 12 residues. V was shortened by 8 bases and J by 5 bases, with 12 bases between the two germline ends. The CDR3 reads CASRSWQYGYTF. The DNA of the CDR3 is TGTGCCAGCCGATCTTGGCAGTATGGCTACACCTTC.

The table lists this clonotype with a few counts. J is TRBJ2-1 and V is TRBV24-1; D gene uncertain. Trimming cost V 0 bases and J 9 bases, with 5 bases left between them. Germline lookup yields CDR1 KGHDR and CDR2 SFDVKD. The CDR3 has 12 amino acids. The CDR3 DNA reads as TGTGCCACCAGTGATTTGAGGCCTGAGCAGTTCTTC. It translates to CATSDLRPEQFF.

This chain connects TRBV18 to TRBJ2-3; D gene unclear. The CDR3 spans 13 residues. V was shortened by 2 bases and J by 5 bases, with 8 bases between the two germline ends. Germline-derived CDR1 and CDR2 are KGHSH and LQKENI. CDR3 protein: CASSPNARDTQYF. DNA of the CDR3: TGTGCCAGCTCACCAAATGCCAGAGATACGCAGTATTTT.